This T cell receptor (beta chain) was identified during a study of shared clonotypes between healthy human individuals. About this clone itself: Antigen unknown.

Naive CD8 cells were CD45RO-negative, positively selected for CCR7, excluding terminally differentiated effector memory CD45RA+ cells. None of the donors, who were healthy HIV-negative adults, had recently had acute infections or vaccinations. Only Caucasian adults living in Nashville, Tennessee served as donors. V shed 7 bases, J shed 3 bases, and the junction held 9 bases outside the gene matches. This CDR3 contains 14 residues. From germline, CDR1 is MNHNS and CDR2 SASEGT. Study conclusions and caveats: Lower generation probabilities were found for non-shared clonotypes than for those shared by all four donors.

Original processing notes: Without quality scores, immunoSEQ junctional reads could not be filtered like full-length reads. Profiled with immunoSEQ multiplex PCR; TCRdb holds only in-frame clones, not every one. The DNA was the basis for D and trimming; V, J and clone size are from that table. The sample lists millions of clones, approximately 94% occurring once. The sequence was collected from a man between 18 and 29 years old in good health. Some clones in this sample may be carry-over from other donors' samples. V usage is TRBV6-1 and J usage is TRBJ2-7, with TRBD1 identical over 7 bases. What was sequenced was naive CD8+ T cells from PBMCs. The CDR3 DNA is TGTGCCAGCACCCGACCGGGACAGAACTACGAGCAGTACTTC. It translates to CASTRPGQNYEQYF.